This TCR beta chain was sequenced in a study of shared clonotypes between healthy human individuals. Libraries were prepared by immunoSEQ multiplex PCR; TCRdb keeps only in-frame clonotypes and omits some of them. The sample holds about half a million clones, approximately 84% seen once. The germline V gene has CDR1 WNHNN and CDR2 SYGVQD (reference sequence). This CDR3 has 16 residues. V lost 2 bases, J lost 7 bases, and 8 bases stayed unmatched. The sequence was collected from a woman aged 40-49 years in good health. Some clones in this sample may be carry-over from other donors' samples. The source material was PBMCs. V gene TRBV10-1 combines with J gene TRBJ2-1; 10 bases line up with TRBD2. CDR3 nucleotide sequence: TGCGCCAGCAGTGAGCCCGGCCTAGCGGGAGTTAATGAGCAGTTCTTC. Amino acid sequence: CASSEPGLAGVNEQFF.